Below, 28 T cell receptor beta chains from the same sample are listed, as sequenced in a study of identifying expanded T cells in peripheral blood. Measured with immunoSEQ multiplex PCR; TCRdb has only the in-frame clones, and not every one. This table has under 100,000 clones, 70% to 90% appearing once. Material for sequencing was blood. The origin of the receptors is a person between 18 and 75 years old in good health.

The V gene is TRBV11-3, the J gene TRBJ2-5; 12 nucleotides line up with TRBD2. J lost 5 bases, V lost 5 bases, and 6 bases had no gene match. The CDR3 sequence is 15 residues long. Germline-derived CDR1 and CDR2 are SGHNT and YENEEA. CDR3 sequence: CASSPHTSGGETQYF. DNA for the CDR3: TGTGCCAGCAGCCCCCATACTAGCGGGGGGGAGACCCAGTACTTC.

This clone has a single count. The chain links TRBV6-5 to TRBJ2-3; maybe TRBD1 (6 bases). Per the germline V gene, CDR1 is MNHEY and CDR2 is SVGAGI. The V and J ends lost 6 bases and 8 bases respectively, with 18 bases between them. The CDR3 runs 14 residues. This CDR3 is CASSLRPGGPTQYF. As DNA, the CDR3 is TGTGCCAGCAGCCTGCGCCCTGGGGGCCCTACGCAGTATTTT.

The chain carries TRBV12-5 and TRBJ1-2; D is perhaps TRBD1 (5 bases). Trimming took 6 bases from V and 4 from J, leaving 12 bases between them. The CDR3 length is 13 residues. Germline assignment: CDR1 LGHNT and CDR2 FRNRAP. CDR3 DNA: TGTGCTAGTGGACCAGGGCTGGGCTATGGCTACACCTTC. As protein: CASGPGLGYGYTF.

V and J are TRBV30 and TRBJ1-2, with D possibly being TRBD1 (5 bases). The V gene lost 0 bases and the J gene lost 7 bases, with 12 bases spanning the gap. This CDR3 has 13 residues. Germline V gene lookup returns CDR1 GTSNPN and CDR2 SVGIG (reference sequence). CDR3 residues: CAWSVRGYCGYTF. In DNA, the CDR3 is TGTGCCTGGAGTGTACGGGGCTACTGTGGCTACACCTTC.

This chain connects TRBV18 to TRBJ1-1; D is undetermined. The CDR3 contains 13 residues. The V end was cut by 3 bases, the J end by 4 bases, with 9 bases between. Per the germline V gene, CDR1 is KGHSH and CDR2 is LQKENI. In nucleotides, the CDR3 is TGTGCCAGCTCACCCCTAATCTCCACTGAAGCTTTCTTT. It codes for CASSPLISTEAFF.

The chain employs TRBV7-2 and TRBJ2-3; 11 nucleotides match TRBD2. CDR1 and CDR2 from the germline V gene are SGHTA and FQGNSA. The CDR3 has 18 residues. Germline trimming cut 5 bases from V and 1 base from J; bases unmatched to any gene: 11. The CDR3: CASSRGLAGCQGTDTQYF. The DNA for the CDR3 is TGTGCCAGCAGCCGTGGACTAGCGGGTTGCCAAGGCACAGATACGCAGTATTTT.

The J gene is TRBJ1-2, the V gene TRBV30; possible D gene TRBD1, 5 bases. From germline, CDR1 is GTSNPN and CDR2 SVGIG (reference sequence). The CDR3 loop spans 15 amino acids. Trimming pared 1 base from V and 0 bases from J, leaving 12 bases between. The CDR3 here is CAWSEWGRPNYGYTF. In nucleotides, the CDR3 is TGTGCCTGGAGTGAATGGGGGAGACCTAACTATGGCTACACCTTC.

The V call is TRBV7-9, the J call TRBJ2-1; 7 bases are a match to TRBD2. Germline V gene data show CDR1 as SEHNR and CDR2 as FQNEAQ (reference sequence). The J segment lost 10 bases and the V segment lost 3 bases, leaving 3 bases of the junction unmatched. This CDR3 is 12 amino acids long. As DNA, the CDR3 is TGTGCCAGCAGCTTCCAGGGAGGGGAGCAGTTCTTC. This encodes CASSFQGGEQFF.

The chain links TRBV13 to TRBJ2-3; possibly TRBD1 or TRBD2 for D (6 bases each). This CDR3 spans 15 amino acids. The germline V gene has CDR1 PRHDT and CDR2 FYEKMQ (reference sequence). Trimming left V 5 bases short and J 2 bases short, with 14 bases between. The CDR3 spells CASSEGGLVTDTQYF. The CDR3 nucleotides read TGTGCCAGCAGCGAAGGGGGGCTGGTCACAGATACGCAGTATTTT.

This clone was detected only once. The chain uses TRBV6-5 and TRBJ1-2; no reliable D call. V shed 0 bases and J shed 4 bases, with 12 bases lying between them. Germline CDR1 is MNHEY and CDR2 is SVGAGI. This CDR3 comprises 15 residues. The CDR3 is CASSYSIGKGYGYTF. For the CDR3, the DNA is TGTGCCAGCAGTTACTCGATAGGGAAAGGCTATGGCTACACCTTC.

The V gene is TRBV10-3, the J gene TRBJ2-6, with D perhaps TRBD1 (5 bases). Germline CDR1 and CDR2: ENHRY and SYGVKD. With 5 bases removed from V and 2 bases from J, the gap between germline ends came to 16 bases. CDR3 length: 17 amino acids. CDR3 region: CAISPQGGRTGANVLTF. In nucleotides, the CDR3 is TGTGCCATCAGTCCTCAGGGCGGAAGGACTGGGGCCAACGTCCTGACTTTC.

The sample holds one count of this clone. The chain has TRBV7-2 and TRBJ2-7, with a weak D call TRBD2 (5 bases). V was trimmed by 5 bases and J by 5 bases, leaving 16 bases between them. CDR1 and CDR2 (germline): SGHTA, FQGNSA. This CDR3 is built from 14 residues. DNA of the CDR3: TGTGCCAGCAGCATCCTAGCTTTGACAAACGAGCAGTACTTC. This translates into CASSILALTNEQYF.

V usage is TRBV18 and J usage is TRBJ2-7; 8 nucleotides line up with TRBD1. Germline V gene data show CDR1 as KGHSH and CDR2 as LQKENI. Trimming removed 3 bases from V and 4 bases from J; junction bases left unmatched: 5. The length of the CDR3 is 14 residues. In DNA form, the CDR3 reads TGTGCCAGCTCACCCGGACAGGGAGTATACGAGCAGTACTTC. This sequence encodes CASSPGQGVYEQYF.

This clone was found a few times. The chain joins TRBV18 to TRBJ1-5; D is possibly TRBD1 (6 bases). Germline-derived CDR1 and CDR2 are KGHSH and LQKENI. V lost 2 bases, J lost 9 bases, and 14 bases lay in between. This CDR3 comprises 14 residues. The CDR3 here is CASSPRGEGPPQHF. The CDR3 region has the DNA TGTGCCAGCTCACCAAGGGGGGAAGGTCCGCCCCAGCATTTT.

The CDR3 loop reads CASSQGTGQLNTEAFF. CDR3 coding DNA: TGCGCCAGCAGCCAAGGGACCGGACAGTTGAACACTGAAGCTTTCTTT. This sequence joins TRBV4-3 and TRBJ1-1, with a possible D match to TRBD1 (6 bases). From germline, CDR1 is LGHNA and CDR2 YSLEER. Trimming cost V 1 base and J 0 bases, with 12 bases left between them. The CDR3 sequence is 16 residues long.

This clone showed up just a few times. As DNA, the CDR3 is TGTGCCAGCAGCTCGGGACTTGGGTATGGCTACACCTTC. Translating it yields CASSSGLGYGYTF. The gene calls are TRBV28 and TRBJ1-2, with a weak D call TRBD1 (5 bases). The CDR3 consists of 13 residues. Germline assignment: CDR1 MDHEN and CDR2 SYDVKM. With 6 bases removed from V and 5 bases from J, the gap between germline ends came to 13 bases.

CDR3 DNA sequence: TGTGCCAGCAGCTCGGGGGCCTCCTACAATGAGCAGTTCTTC. It translates to CASSSGASYNEQFF. The chain recombines TRBV7-9 with TRBJ2-1; either TRBD1 or TRBD2 may fit D (6 bases each). Trimming removed 4 bases from V and 0 bases from J, with 7 bases in between. Germline V gene lookup returns CDR1 SEHNR and CDR2 FQNEAQ (reference sequence). The length of the CDR3 is 14 residues.

This sequence joins TRBV18 and TRBJ2-7, with D possibly being TRBD1 (6 bases). The CDR3 spans 16 residues. Trimming removed 2 bases at V and 1 base at J, with 15 bases between. CDR1 and CDR2 from the germline V gene are KGHSH and LQKENI. The CDR3 DNA reads as TGTGCCAGCTCACCATATAAGGGACAACTATCCTACGAGCAGTACTTC. Amino acid sequence: CASSPYKGQLSYEQYF.

This clone was seen a single time. The CDR3 DNA reads TGTGCCAGTAGTCGGCCATCTACTGAAGCTTTCTTT. Protein product: CASSRPSTEAFF. The chain is built from TRBV19 and TRBJ1-1; D is unclear. This CDR3 contains 12 residues. In germline, CDR1 is LNHDA, CDR2 SQIVND (reference sequence). V was pared by 5 bases and J by 5 bases, with 9 bases between.

The sample holds one count of this clone. The J gene is TRBJ1-1, the V gene TRBV6-1; D uncertain. Trimming removed 8 bases from V and 5 bases from J, with 12 bases in between. The germline gives CDR1 MNHNS, CDR2 SASEGT. This CDR3 spans 12 amino acids. CDR3: CASLRTSTEAFF. Written as DNA, the CDR3 is TGTGCCAGCTTGCGTACCTCTACTGAAGCTTTCTTT.

V and J are TRBV11-3 and TRBJ1-4; D is perhaps TRBD1 (5 bases). The germline V gene encodes CDR1 SGHNT and CDR2 YENEEA. Trimming cost V 1 base and J 5 bases, with 11 bases left between them. The CDR3 extends over 15 amino acids. The CDR3 reads CASSLGQQKNEKLFF. The CDR3 nucleotides are TGTGCCAGCAGCTTAGGACAGCAGAAAAATGAAAAACTGTTTTTT.

The rearrangement uses TRBV7-2 and TRBJ1-2; D is uncertain. Germline V gene sequence: CDR1 SGHTA, CDR2 FQGNSA. With 0 bases removed from V and 2 bases from J, the gap between germline ends came to 10 bases. The CDR3 has 15 amino acids. CDR3 sequence: CASSLAFQGNYGYTF. In nucleotides, the CDR3 is TGTGCCAGCAGCTTAGCGTTCCAAGGGAACTATGGCTACACCTTC. Looking up the rest from reference TRBV7-2 and TRBJ1-2 gives the full variable domain: GAGVSQSPSNKVTEKGKDVELRCDPISGHTALYWYRQSLGQGLEFLIYFQGNSAPDKSGLPSDRFSAERTGGSVSTLTIQRTQQEDSAVYLCASSLAFQGNYGYTFGSGTRLTVV.

The chain combines TRBV30 with TRBJ1-2, with D uncertain. V was clipped by 3 bases and J by 7 bases, with 15 bases between them. This CDR3 comprises 13 residues. Germline lookup yields CDR1 GTSNPN and CDR2 SVGIG (reference sequence). CDR3 nucleotides: TGTGCCTGGAGCTCCGGTGGGGTCTTTGGCTACACCTTC. Residues: CAWSSGGVFGYTF.

V and J are TRBV1 and TRBJ2-1; TRBD2 is the table's D call, not checked against the DNA. TRBV1 is deemed a pseudogene. The CDR3 has 11 residues. CDR3 bases: TGCACCAGCAGCGTAGCGGGGCTCGAGATCTTC. It is translated as CTSSVAGLEIF.

The chain links TRBV18 to TRBJ1-6, with 7 bases fitting TRBD1. This CDR3 contains 15 residues. Germline V gene lookup returns CDR1 KGHSH and CDR2 LQKENI. Unmatched junction bases numbered 8, after V lost 5 bases and J lost 7 bases. The CDR3 DNA follows: TGTGCCAGCTCAACTCAAGCACAGGGGAATTCACCCCTCCACTTT. It is translated as CASSTQAQGNSPLHF.

The chain couples TRBV18 to TRBJ2-1; D not certain. CDR1 and CDR2 (germline): KGHSH, LQKENI. The CDR3 runs 14 residues. Trimming removed 1 base at V and 9 bases at J, with 13 bases between. The CDR3 bases are TGTGCCAGCTCACCACAGGGATCAGGTGTTGAGCAGTTCTTC. It translates to CASSPQGSGVEQFF. The variable domain in full, completed from reference TRBV18 and TRBJ2-1, reads NAGVMQNPRHLVRRRGQEARLRCSPMKGHSHVYWYRQLPEEGLKFMVYLQKENIIDESGMPKERFSAEFPKEGPSILRIQQVVRGDSAAYFCASSPQGSGVEQFFGPGTRLTVL.

The rearrangement joins TRBV20-1 to TRBJ1-2; no reliable D call. From germline, CDR1 is DFQATT and CDR2 SNEGSKA (reference sequence). The CDR3 is 10 amino acids. V lost 4 bases and J lost 3, with 3 bases in between. CDR3 sequence (DNA): TGCAGTGCTAAGGACTATGGCTACACCTTC. Encoded protein: CSAKDYGYTF.

V is TRBV19 and J is TRBJ1-4; maybe TRBD1 (5 bases). Germline values: CDR1 LNHDA, CDR2 SQIVND (reference sequence). Trimming cost V 10 bases and J 6 bases, with 15 bases left between them. The CDR3 spans 13 residues. This CDR3 reads CATKRGGYEKLFF. CDR3 nucleotide sequence: TGTGCCACCAAGAGGGGCGGGTATGAAAAACTGTTTTTT.